This T cell receptor (beta chain) was found in a study of blood T cell repertoires in COVID-19. Whole-study context: Both acute and convalescent COVID-19 samples were obtained from the United States, Italy and Spain. Nucleic acid was either cDNA or gDNA, and it came from T cells, B-cell-depleted T cells, or PBMCs.

Germline CDR1 is MNHEY and CDR2 is SVGEGT. The CDR3 is 13 amino acids. Trimming at V came to 2 bases and at J to 4 bases, leaving 1 base not matched to a gene. In the original analysis: Amplifying reference gene primers gave estimates of nucleated cell counts. Sequencing used immunoSEQ multiplex PCR; TCRdb keeps in-frame clones, though not all of them. The V and J calls and the clone size are those of that table, but D and trimming were determined from the DNA. The table has 280,000 or so clones, under 90% seen once. The chain uses TRBV6-2 or TRBV6-3 and TRBJ1-2, with 7 positions matching TRBD1. Sample: peripheral blood. The sequence was obtained from a woman aged 45-59 years who had recovered from COVID-19. CDR3 DNA: TGTGCCAGCAGTTACCAGGGGGGCTATGGCTACACCTTC. Translating it yields CASSYQGGYGYTF.